This T cell receptor beta chain appears in the sequencing data of a study of T cell repertoires in cytomegalovirus infection. Across the whole study: Shared public TCR beta signatures pointed to both CMV infection and a matching HLA type. Study-wide results and caveats: Identification of carriers of CMV plus the relevant HLA was achieved through cumulative public TCR beta family frequency. Across the ex vivo response, the dominant clonotypes were HLA-C-restricted CMV-specific TCR beta clonotypes.

The CDR3 has 15 amino acids. Trimming cost V 9 bases and J 5 bases; bases outside gene matches: 11. Per germline, CDR1 SNHLY and CDR2 FYNNEI. Each CDR3 protein is one row after TCRdb ran MiXCR on the reads. This sample has 290,000 or so distinct CDR3 sequences; 9.6% occur once, and the top ten carry more than 2.5%. In this sample, this clonotype turned up many times. The antigen remains unidentified. The TCR originated in a human donor in good health (CMV status not recorded). Some clones in this sample may be carry-over from other donors' samples. Sequenced sample: PBMCs. The chain links TRBV2 to TRBJ2-1; TRBD2 agrees at 9 bases. CDR3 in DNA: TGTGCCAGTAGATGGGCGGGGGGGCCGAACAATGAGCAGTTCTTC. It specifies CASRWAGGPNNEQFF.